These 18 T cell receptor beta chains share one sample of origin, sequenced in a study of blood T cell repertoires in COVID-19. Repertoires were generated with immunoSEQ multiplex PCR, while TCRdb's copy carries only in-frame clones and drops some. Among 120,000 or so clones listed, roughly 88% were seen once. Sequencing was carried out using peripheral blood. The receptors stem from a man aged 40-55 years with acute or convalescent COVID-19.

The chain employs TRBV7-2 and TRBJ1-2, with 9 bases that match TRBD1. The CDR3 has 14 amino acids. V lost 3 bases, J lost 10 bases, and 9 bases stayed unmatched. Per the germline V gene, CDR1 is SGHTA and CDR2 is FQGNSA. The CDR3 nucleotides are TGTGCCAGCAGCTTGGCGACAGGGGGAGTTGACTACACCTTC. It codes for CASSLATGGVDYTF. Looking up the rest from reference TRBV7-2 and TRBJ1-2 gives the full variable domain: GAGVSQSPSNKVTEKGKDVELRCDPISGHTALYWYRQSLGQGLEFLIYFQGNSAPDKSGLPSDRFSAERTGGSVSTLTIQRTQQEDSAVYLCASSLATGGVDYTFGSGTRLTVV.

This chain connects TRBV10-3 to TRBJ1-2, with a possible D match to TRBD1 (6 bases). Germline loops: CDR1 ENHRY, CDR2 SYGVKD. V lost 3 bases and J lost 5, with 10 bases in between. The CDR3 contains 13 residues. The CDR3: CAISDRDTYGYTF. In DNA, the CDR3 is TGTGCCATCAGTGATCGGGACACATATGGCTACACCTTC.

This chain joins TRBV30 and TRBJ1-4; TRBD1 is a possible D gene (5 bases). The CDR3 length is 13 residues. Germline V gene lookup returns CDR1 GTSNPN and CDR2 SVGIG (reference sequence). Trimming took 2 bases from V and 8 from J, leaving 12 bases between them. CDR3 amino acids: CAWSKGSFEKLFF. The DNA for the CDR3 is TGTGCCTGGAGTAAGGGGTCTTTCGAAAAACTGTTTTTT.

This sequence joins TRBV11-3 and TRBJ2-2; TRBD2 aligns across 11 bases. This CDR3 comprises 16 residues. Germline V gives CDR1 SGHNT, CDR2 YENEEA. The ends lost 5 bases at V and 4 bases at J; junction bases unmatched: 6. The CDR3 DNA reads TGTGCCAGCAGCCCGTCTACTAGCGGGGGCACCGGGGAGCTGTTTTTT. This gives the protein CASSPSTSGGTGELFF.

V is TRBV19 and J is TRBJ2-1, with D maybe TRBD2 (5 bases). Trimming removed 3 bases at V and 3 bases at J, with 15 bases between. The CDR3 loop spans 16 amino acids. Germline V gives CDR1 LNHDA, CDR2 SQIVND (reference sequence). The CDR3 spells CASSIPGVGDYNEQFF. The CDR3 DNA reads as TGTGCCAGTAGTATTCCCGGGGTCGGAGACTACAATGAGCAGTTCTTC.

The rearrangement links TRBV5-4 to TRBJ1-3, with D uncertain. CDR3 size: 15 residues. Germline lookup yields CDR1 SGHNT and CDR2 YYREEE (reference sequence). Trimming removed 4 bases from V and 0 bases from J, with 11 bases in between. The CDR3 sequence is CASSEKLSSGNTIYF. In DNA form, the CDR3 reads TGTGCCAGCAGCGAGAAATTGAGCTCTGGAAACACCATATATTTT.

The J gene is TRBJ2-7, the V gene TRBV6-2 or TRBV6-3; possible D gene TRBD2, 6 bases. Trimming pared 5 bases from V and 4 bases from J, leaving 15 bases between. This CDR3 contains 14 residues. The germline CDR1 and CDR2 sequences are MNHEY and SVGEGT. The CDR3 coding sequence is TGTGCCAGCAGTAATCGGGGAGGTCGGTACGAGCAGTACTTC. Protein: CASSNRGGRYEQYF.

The chain carries TRBV10-3 and TRBJ1-2; 8 nucleotides align to TRBD1. CDR3 length equals 14 residues. From germline, CDR1 is ENHRY and CDR2 SYGVKD. The trim removed 3 bases at V and 7 bases at J, leaving 7 bases unmatched. The CDR3 DNA reads TGTGCCATCAGTGAAGGGCAGGGGGCGAGTGGCTACACCTTC. As protein: CAISEGQGASGYTF.

V usage is TRBV11-2 and J usage is TRBJ1-2; 9 bases agree with TRBD1. Germline loops: CDR1 SGHAT, CDR2 FQNNGV. V trimming: 5 bases; J trimming: 8 bases; junction bases outside the gene matches: 15. This CDR3 has 16 residues. CDR3 loop: CASSRGTGYSLGGYTF. Written as DNA, the CDR3 is TGTGCCAGCAGCCGGGGGACAGGGTATTCCCTTGGAGGCTACACCTTC.

V and J are TRBV5-1 and TRBJ2-3, with 10 bases fitting TRBD1. The CDR3 loop spans 15 amino acids. CDR1 is SGHRS, CDR2 YFSETQ, per germline. The J segment lost 3 bases and the V segment lost 3 bases, leaving 4 bases of the junction unmatched. CDR3: CASSSDRGYTDTQYF. In DNA, the CDR3 is TGCGCCAGCAGCTCGGACAGGGGGTATACAGATACGCAGTATTTT.

The table lists this clone with a count of one. This sequence joins TRBV10-3 and TRBJ1-2; maybe TRBD1 (6 bases). This CDR3 contains 16 residues. Germline V lookup: CDR1 ENHRY, CDR2 SYGVKD. Between the trimmed V and J ends, which lost 6 bases and 2 bases, there was a span of 19 bases. CDR3: CAIRPDTGKDNYGYTF. CDR3 in DNA: TGTGCCATCAGACCCGACACAGGGAAAGACAACTATGGCTACACCTTC.

This clone was seen more than once but under ten times. The V gene is TRBV27, the J gene TRBJ1-5; D might be TRBD1 (6 bases). The germline V and J ends were trimmed by 3 bases and 5 bases, with 11 bases remaining between them. The CDR3 spans 14 residues. CDR1 and CDR2 from the germline V gene are MNHEY and SMNVEV (reference sequence). CDR3 nucleotides: TGTGCCAGCAGTTTTAACAGGGTGGATCAGCCCCAGCATTTT. This gives the protein CASSFNRVDQPQHF.

The CDR3 is CARSPNSGQGRTEAFF. The CDR3 coding sequence is TGTGCCAGAAGCCCGAATTCAGGACAGGGGCGTACTGAAGCTTTCTTT. This chain joins TRBV5-3 and TRBJ1-1, with 9 nucleotides matching TRBD1. TRBV5-3 is designated an ORF whose function remains uncertain. This CDR3 contains 16 residues. The ends lost 4 bases at V and 5 bases at J; junction bases unmatched: 12.

The V call is TRBV30, the J call TRBJ2-5, with a weak D call TRBD1 (5 bases). Germline V CDR1 and CDR2: GTSNPN, SVGIG (reference sequence). The CDR3 has 14 amino acids. Trimming took off 8 bases at V and 1 base at J, with 17 bases between the two ends. CDR3 DNA: TGTGCCGGCACTCCCGCGGACACCCAAGAGACCCAGTACTTC. As protein: CAGTPADTQETQYF.

The chain's CDR3 is CASSLGPPSNTEAFF. Written as DNA, the CDR3 is TGCGCCAGCAGCTTGGGGCCGCCCTCGAACACTGAAGCTTTCTTT. The V call is TRBV5-1, the J call TRBJ1-1; the D is unclear. Germline V gives CDR1 SGHRS, CDR2 YFSETQ. CDR3 length equals 15 residues. Trimming left V 0 bases short and J 1 base short, with 10 bases between.

CDR3 DNA sequence: TGTGCCAGCAGGCGAACCGCCTACGAGCAGTACTTC. It specifies CASRRTAYEQYF. V and J are TRBV2 and TRBJ2-7, with D uncertain. There are 12 residues in the CDR3. Trimming removed 6 bases from V and 2 bases from J, with 8 bases in between. Per the germline V gene, CDR1 is SNHLY and CDR2 is FYNNEI. The whole variable domain, filled in from reference TRBV2 and TRBJ2-7, reads EPEVTQTPSHQVTQMGQEVILRCVPISNHLYFYWYRQILGQKVEFLVSFYNNEISEKSEIFDDQFSVERPDGSNFTLKIRSTKLEDSAMYFCASRRTAYEQYFGPGTRLTVT.

The chain joins TRBV30 to TRBJ1-2; the D gene is possibly TRBD1 (6 bases). This CDR3 comprises 11 residues. V lost 6 bases and J 7 bases, leaving 12 bases between the germline ends. CDR1 GTSNPN and CDR2 SVGIG come from the germline V gene (reference sequence). This CDR3 is CACYRESGYTF. DNA for the CDR3: TGTGCCTGTTACAGGGAGAGTGGCTACACCTTC. Full variable domain (rest looked up from reference TRBV30 and TRBJ1-2): SQTIHQWPATLVQPVGSPLSLECTVEGTSNPNLYWYRQAAGRGLQLLFYSVGIGQISSEVPQNLSASRPQDRQFILSSKKLLLSDSGFYLCACYRESGYTFGSGTRLTVV.

This chain links TRBV1 with TRBJ2-7; the table's D call, TRBD2, has no DNA check behind it. TRBV1 is reported as a pseudogene. This CDR3 has 15 residues. CDR3 DNA: TGCACCAGCACAATAAATAGCGGGAGCTCCTACGAGCAGTACTTC. Translating it yields CTSTINSGSSYEQYF.